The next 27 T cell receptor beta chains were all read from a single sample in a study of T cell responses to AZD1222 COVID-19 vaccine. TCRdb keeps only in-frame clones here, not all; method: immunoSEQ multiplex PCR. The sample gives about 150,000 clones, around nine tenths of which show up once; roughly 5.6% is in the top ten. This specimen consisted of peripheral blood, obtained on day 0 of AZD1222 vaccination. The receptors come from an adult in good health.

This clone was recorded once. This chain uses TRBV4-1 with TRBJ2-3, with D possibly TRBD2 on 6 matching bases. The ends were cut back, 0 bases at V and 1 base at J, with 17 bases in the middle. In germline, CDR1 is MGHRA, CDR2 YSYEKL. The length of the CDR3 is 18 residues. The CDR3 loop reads CASSQDRRDFRGTDTQYF. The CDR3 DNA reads TGCGCCAGCAGCCAAGATCGGCGGGACTTCAGGGGCACAGATACGCAGTATTTT.

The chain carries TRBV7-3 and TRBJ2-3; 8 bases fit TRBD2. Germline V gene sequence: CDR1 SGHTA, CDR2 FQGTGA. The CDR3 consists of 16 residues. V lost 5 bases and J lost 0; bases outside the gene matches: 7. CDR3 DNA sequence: TGTGCCAGCAGCCGGGAGGGTGGGGGAAGCACAGATACGCAGTATTTT. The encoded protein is CASSREGGGSTDTQYF.

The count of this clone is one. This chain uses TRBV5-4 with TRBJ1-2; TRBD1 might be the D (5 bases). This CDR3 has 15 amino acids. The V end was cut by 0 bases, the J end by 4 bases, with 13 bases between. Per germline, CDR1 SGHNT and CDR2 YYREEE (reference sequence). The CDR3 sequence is CASSLDPGRVYGYTF. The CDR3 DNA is TGTGCCAGCAGCTTGGACCCGGGGCGTGTCTATGGCTACACCTTC.

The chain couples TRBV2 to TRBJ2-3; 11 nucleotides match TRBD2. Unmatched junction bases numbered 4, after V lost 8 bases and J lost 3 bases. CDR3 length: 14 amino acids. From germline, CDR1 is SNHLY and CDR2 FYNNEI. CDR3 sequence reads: CASLLAGVTDTQYF. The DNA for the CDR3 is TGTGCCAGCCTACTAGCGGGGGTAACAGATACGCAGTATTTT.

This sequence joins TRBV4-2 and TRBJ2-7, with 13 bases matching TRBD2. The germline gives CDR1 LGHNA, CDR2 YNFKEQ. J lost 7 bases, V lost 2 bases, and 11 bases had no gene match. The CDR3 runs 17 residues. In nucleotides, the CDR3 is TGTGCCAGCAGCCAACAGACGGGACTAGCGGGGCCCCCGGAGCAGTACTTC. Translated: CASSQQTGLAGPPEQYF.

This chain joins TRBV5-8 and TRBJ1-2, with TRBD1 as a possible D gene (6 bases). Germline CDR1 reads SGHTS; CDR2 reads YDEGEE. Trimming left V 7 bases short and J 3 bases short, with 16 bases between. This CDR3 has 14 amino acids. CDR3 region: CASGRGGPYYGYTF. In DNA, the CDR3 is TGTGCCAGCGGACGAGGGGGGCCCTACTATGGCTACACCTTC.

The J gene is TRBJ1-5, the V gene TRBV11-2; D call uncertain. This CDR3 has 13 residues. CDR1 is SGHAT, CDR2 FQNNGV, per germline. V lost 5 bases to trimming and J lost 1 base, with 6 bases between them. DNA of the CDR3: TGTGCCAGCAGCCCCCGGAGCAATCAGCCCCAGCATTTT. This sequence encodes CASSPRSNQPQHF.

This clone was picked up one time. The CDR3 is CASSQDVGLYPYEQYF. In DNA form, the CDR3 reads TGCGCCAGCAGCCAAGATGTAGGTCTTTATCCCTACGAGCAGTACTTC. V gene TRBV4-3 combines with J gene TRBJ2-7; D not certain. Trimming took 0 bases from V and 2 from J, leaving 14 bases between them. This CDR3 contains 16 residues. Germline lookup yields CDR1 LGHNA and CDR2 YSLEER.

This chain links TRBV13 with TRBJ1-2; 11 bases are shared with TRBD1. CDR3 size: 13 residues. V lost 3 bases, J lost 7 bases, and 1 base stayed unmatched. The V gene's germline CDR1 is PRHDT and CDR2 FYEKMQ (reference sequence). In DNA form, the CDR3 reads TGTGCCAGCAGCTTGGACAGGGGGCCTGGCTACACCTTC. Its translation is CASSLDRGPGYTF.

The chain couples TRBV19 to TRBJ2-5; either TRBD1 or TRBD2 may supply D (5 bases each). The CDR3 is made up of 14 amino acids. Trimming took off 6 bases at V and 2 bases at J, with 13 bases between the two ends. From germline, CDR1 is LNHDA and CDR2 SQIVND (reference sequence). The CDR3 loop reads CASRGDPIQETQYF. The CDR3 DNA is TGTGCCAGTAGGGGGGATCCAATTCAAGAGACCCAGTACTTC.

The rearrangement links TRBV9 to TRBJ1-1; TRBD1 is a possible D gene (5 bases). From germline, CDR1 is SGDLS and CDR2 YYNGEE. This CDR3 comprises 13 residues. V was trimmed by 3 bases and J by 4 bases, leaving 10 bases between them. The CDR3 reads CASSEGMGTEAFF. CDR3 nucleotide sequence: TGTGCCAGCAGCGAGGGGATGGGCACTGAAGCTTTCTTT.

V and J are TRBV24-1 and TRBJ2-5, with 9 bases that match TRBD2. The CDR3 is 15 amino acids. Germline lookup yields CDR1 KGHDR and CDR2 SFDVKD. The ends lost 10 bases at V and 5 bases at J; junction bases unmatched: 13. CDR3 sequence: CATSRGSGSLETQYF. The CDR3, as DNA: TGTGCCACTTCCCGTGGTAGCGGGAGTTTGGAGACCCAGTACTTC.

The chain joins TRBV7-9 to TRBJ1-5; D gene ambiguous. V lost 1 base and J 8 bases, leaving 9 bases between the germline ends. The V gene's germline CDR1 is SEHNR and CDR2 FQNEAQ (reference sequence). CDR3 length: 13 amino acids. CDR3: CASSLEDVEPQHF. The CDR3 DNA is TGTGCCAGCAGCTTAGAGGATGTCGAGCCCCAGCATTTT.

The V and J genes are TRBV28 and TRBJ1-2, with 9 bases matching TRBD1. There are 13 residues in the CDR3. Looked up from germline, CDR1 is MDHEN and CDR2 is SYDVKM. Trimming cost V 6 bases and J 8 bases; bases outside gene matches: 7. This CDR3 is CASRGDREGGYTF. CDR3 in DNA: TGTGCCAGCAGGGGGGACAGGGAGGGCGGCTACACCTTC.

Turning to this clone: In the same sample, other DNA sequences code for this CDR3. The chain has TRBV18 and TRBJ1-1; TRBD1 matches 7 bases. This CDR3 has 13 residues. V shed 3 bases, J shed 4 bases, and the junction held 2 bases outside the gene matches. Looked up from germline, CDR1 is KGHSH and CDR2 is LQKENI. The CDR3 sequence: CASSPGTATEAFF. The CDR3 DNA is TGTGCCAGCTCACCGGGGACAGCCACTGAAGCTTTCTTT.

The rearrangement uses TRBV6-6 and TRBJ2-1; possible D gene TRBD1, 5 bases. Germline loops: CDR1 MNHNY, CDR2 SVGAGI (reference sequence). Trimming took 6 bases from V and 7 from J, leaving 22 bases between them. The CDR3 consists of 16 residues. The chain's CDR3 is CASSPVPQGLVNEQFF. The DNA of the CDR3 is TGTGCCAGCAGCCCCGTCCCCCAGGGATTGGTGAATGAGCAGTTCTTC.

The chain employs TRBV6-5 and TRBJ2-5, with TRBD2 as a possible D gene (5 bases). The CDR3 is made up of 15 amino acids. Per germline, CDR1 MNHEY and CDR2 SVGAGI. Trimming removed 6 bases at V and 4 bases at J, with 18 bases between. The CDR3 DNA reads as TGTGCCAGCAGCCCCCGAACGGGATTCGGAGAGACCCAGTACTTC. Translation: CASSPRTGFGETQYF.

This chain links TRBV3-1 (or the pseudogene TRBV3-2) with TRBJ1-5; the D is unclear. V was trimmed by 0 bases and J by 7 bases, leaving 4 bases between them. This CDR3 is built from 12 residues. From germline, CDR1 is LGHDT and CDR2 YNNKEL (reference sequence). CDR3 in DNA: TGTGCCAGCAGCCAAGATCAACAGCCCCAGCATTTT. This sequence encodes CASSQDQQPQHF.

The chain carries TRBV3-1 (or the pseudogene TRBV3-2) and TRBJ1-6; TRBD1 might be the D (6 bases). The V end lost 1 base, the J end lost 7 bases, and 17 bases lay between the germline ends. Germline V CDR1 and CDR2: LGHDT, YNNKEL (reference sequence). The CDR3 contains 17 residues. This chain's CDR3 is CASSQGGAALQNSPLHF. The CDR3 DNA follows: TGTGCCAGCAGCCAAGGGGGGGCCGCTCTACAAAATTCACCCCTCCACTTT.

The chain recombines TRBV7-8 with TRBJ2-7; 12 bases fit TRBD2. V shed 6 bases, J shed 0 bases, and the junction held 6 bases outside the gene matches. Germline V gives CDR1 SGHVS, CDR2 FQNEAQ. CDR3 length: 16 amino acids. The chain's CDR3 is CASRTSGGPSSYEQYF. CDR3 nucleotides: TGTGCCAGCAGGACTAGCGGGGGCCCGAGCTCCTACGAGCAGTACTTC.

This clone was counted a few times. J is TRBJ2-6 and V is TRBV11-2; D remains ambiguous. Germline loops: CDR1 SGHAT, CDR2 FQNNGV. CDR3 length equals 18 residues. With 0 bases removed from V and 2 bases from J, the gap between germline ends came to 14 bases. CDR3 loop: CASSLDLFSAAGANVLTF. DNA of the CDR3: TGTGCCAGCAGCTTAGATTTGTTTTCGGCGGCTGGGGCCAACGTCCTGACTTTC.

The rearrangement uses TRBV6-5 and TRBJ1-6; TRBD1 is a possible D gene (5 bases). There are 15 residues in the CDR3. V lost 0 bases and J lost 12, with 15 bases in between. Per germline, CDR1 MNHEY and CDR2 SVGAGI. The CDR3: CASSYSRGGGGPLHF. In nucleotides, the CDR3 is TGTGCCAGCAGTTACTCGCGGGGCGGTGGTGGACCCCTCCACTTT.

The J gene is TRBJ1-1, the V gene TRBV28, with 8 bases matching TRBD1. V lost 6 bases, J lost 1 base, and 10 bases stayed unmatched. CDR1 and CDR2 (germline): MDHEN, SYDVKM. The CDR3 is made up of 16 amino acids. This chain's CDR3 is CASRWTGLGGNTEAFF. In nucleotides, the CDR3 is TGTGCCAGCAGATGGACAGGGCTCGGGGGGAACACTGAAGCTTTCTTT.

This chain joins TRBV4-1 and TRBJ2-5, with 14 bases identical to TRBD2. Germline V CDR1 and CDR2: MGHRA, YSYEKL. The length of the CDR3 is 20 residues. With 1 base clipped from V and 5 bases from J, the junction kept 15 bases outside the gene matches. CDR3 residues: CASSQAPPPGLAGGEETQYF. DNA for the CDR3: TGCGCCAGCAGCCAAGCCCCGCCTCCCGGACTAGCGGGGGGCGAGGAGACCCAGTACTTC.

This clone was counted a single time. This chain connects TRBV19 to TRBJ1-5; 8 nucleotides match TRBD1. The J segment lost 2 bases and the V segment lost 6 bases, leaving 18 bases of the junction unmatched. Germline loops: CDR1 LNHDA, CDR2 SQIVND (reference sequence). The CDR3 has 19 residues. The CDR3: CASRRSGTGLAFGNQPQHF. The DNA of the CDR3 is TGTGCCAGTAGGCGCTCCGGGACAGGTCTAGCGTTTGGCAATCAGCCCCAGCATTTT.

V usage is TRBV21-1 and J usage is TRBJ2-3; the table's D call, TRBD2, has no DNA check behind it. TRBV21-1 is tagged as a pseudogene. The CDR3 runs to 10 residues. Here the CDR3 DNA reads TGTGCCAGCATAGCAGATACGCAGTATTTT. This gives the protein CASIADTQYF.

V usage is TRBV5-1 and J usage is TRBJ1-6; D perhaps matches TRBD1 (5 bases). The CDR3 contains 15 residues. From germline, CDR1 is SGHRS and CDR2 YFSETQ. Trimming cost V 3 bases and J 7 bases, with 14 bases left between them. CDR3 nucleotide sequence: TGCGCCAGCAGCTCGTCAGGGACTAACAATTCACCCCTCCACTTT. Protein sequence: CASSSSGTNNSPLHF. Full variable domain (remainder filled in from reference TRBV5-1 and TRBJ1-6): KAGVTQTPRYLIKTRGQQVTLSCSPISGHRSVSWYQQTPGQGLQFLFEYFSETQRNKGNFPGRFSGRQFSNSRSEMNVSTLELGDSALYLCASSSSGTNNSPLHFGNGTRLTVT.